This T cell receptor beta chain was found in a study of cytomegalovirus exposure and HLA in healthy donors. The study, taken as a whole, reports: According to an earlier analysis, most TCR beta V segments yielded productive rearrangements about 90% or about 30% of the time.

Researchers ran the PCR with 60 Vbeta and 13 Jbeta primers. Libraries were prepared by immunoSEQ multiplex PCR; TCRdb keeps only in-frame clonotypes and omits some of them. The data hold 100,000 to 150,000 clones, with just under 75% observed a single time. The germline V and J ends were trimmed by 2 bases and 4 bases, with 26 bases remaining between them. Germline CDR1 and CDR2: SEHNR and FQNEAQ (reference sequence). CDR3 length: 19 amino acids. Regarding this clone: Its antigen is currently unknown.

This sequence was found in a man aged 35 to 55 in good health and CMV-seropositive. The chain is built from TRBV7-9 and TRBJ1-1, with D perhaps matching TRBD1 (5 bases). Sequences were obtained from PBMCs. The CDR3 DNA sequence: TGTGCCAGCAGCTTAACTTGGAGGAGGGGCGCCCCGTCGGGCACTGAAGCTTTCTTT. This encodes CASSLTWRRGAPSGTEAFF. The complete variable domain, with remaining parts taken from reference TRBV7-9 and TRBJ1-1, reads DTGVSQNPRHKITKRGQNVTFRCDPISEHNRLYWYRQTLGQGPEFLTYFQNEAQLEKSRLLSDRFSAERPKGSFSTLEIQRTEQGDSAMYLCASSLTWRRGAPSGTEAFFGQGTRLTVV.